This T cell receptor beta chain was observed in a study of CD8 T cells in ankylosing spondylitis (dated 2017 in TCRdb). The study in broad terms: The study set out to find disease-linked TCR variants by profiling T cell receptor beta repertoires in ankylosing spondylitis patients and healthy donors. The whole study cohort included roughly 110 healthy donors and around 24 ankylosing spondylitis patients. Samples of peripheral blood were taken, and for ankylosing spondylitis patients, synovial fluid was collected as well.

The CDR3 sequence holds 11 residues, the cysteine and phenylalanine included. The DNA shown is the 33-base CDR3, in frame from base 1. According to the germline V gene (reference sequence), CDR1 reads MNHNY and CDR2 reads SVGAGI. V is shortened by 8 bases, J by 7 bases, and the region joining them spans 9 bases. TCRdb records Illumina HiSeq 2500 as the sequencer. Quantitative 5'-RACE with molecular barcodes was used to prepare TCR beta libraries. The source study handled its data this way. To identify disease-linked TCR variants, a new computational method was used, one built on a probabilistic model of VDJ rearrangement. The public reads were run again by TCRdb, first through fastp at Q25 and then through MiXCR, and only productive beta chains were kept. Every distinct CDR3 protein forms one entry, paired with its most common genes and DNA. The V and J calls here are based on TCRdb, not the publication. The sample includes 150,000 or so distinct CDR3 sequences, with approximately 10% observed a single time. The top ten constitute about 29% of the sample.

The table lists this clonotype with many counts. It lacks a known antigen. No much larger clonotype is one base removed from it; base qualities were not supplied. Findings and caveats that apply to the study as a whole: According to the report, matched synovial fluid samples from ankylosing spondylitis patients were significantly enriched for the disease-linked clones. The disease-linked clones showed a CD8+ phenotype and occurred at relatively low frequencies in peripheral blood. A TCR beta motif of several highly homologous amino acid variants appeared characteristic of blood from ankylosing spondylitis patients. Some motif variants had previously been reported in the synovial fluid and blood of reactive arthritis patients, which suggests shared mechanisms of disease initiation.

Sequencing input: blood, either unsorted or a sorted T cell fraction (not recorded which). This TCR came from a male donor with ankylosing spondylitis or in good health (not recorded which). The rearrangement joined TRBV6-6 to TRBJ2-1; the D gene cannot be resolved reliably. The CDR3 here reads CASAVGNEQFF. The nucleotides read TGTGCCAGCGCCGTAGGTAATGAGCAGTTCTTC.